This T cell receptor (beta chain) was sequenced in a study of T cell repertoires in cytomegalovirus infection. Study details: Recently identified HLA-C-restricted CMV epitopes and well-studied HLA-B-restricted CMV epitopes were used by the study. It can be stated that public TCR beta signatures indicated CMV infection as well as a matching HLA type. Points from the study as a whole: HLA-C-restricted TCR beta clonotypes specific for CMV led the ex vivo response. The cumulative frequency of public TCR beta families distinguished individuals who carried CMV together with the relevant HLA.

A single record per CDR3 protein comes from TCRdb applying MiXCR to the reads. This sample has just over 450,000 distinct CDR3 sequences, with roughly 43% found just once. This clonotype was observed a single time. The antigen remains unidentified. V lost 1 base, J lost 2 bases, and 14 bases lay in between. CDR1 SEHNR and CDR2 FQNEAQ come from the germline V gene (reference sequence). This CDR3 has 16 residues. The sequence derives from a human donor in good health (CMV status not recorded). Some clones in this sample may be carry-over from other donors' samples. Sequencing was performed on cultured PBMCs, taken from culture after CMV antigen stimulation. The rearrangement links TRBV7-9 to TRBJ2-5, with TRBD2 as a possible D gene (6 bases). The CDR3 loop reads CASSLGWGDFQETQYF. The DNA of the CDR3 is TGTGCCAGCAGCTTAGGATGGGGGGATTTTCAAGAGACCCAGTACTTC.